This is a list of T cell receptor beta chains from one sample in a study of vaccination effects on CD4 cells after COVID-19. For these receptors, no antigen is known. Assay: immunoSEQ multiplex PCR; the TCRdb copy retains only in-frame clones and omits some. Here the sample spans roughly 60,000 clones, about 72% being singletons. Sequencing used CD4+ T cells from PBMCs cultured without peptide, obtained before COVID-19 vaccination. These receptors were taken from a human donor who had a prior SARS-CoV-2 infection. The CDR3 runs from the conserved cysteine through the conserved F or W. Each record gives: clone size, CDR3 length, V gene, J gene, D gene, CDR3 protein, CDR3 DNA. The D gene is left open where the match is weak. Some rows have no size entry. The others give once, few or many, or a class for an expanded clone.

clone size: -; CDR3 length: 14; V gene: TRBV5-4; J gene: TRBJ1-2; D gene: -; CDR3 protein: CASSLAEGIWGYTF; CDR3 DNA: TGTGCCAGCAGCTTGGCCGAGGGAATCTGGGGCTACACCTTC
clone size: -; CDR3 length: 16; V gene: TRBV19; J gene: TRBJ2-2; D gene: TRBD1; CDR3 protein: CASRRTGNANTGELFF; CDR3 DNA: TGTGCCAGTAGGAGGACAGGGAACGCGAACACCGGGGAGCTGTTTTTT
clone size: few; CDR3 length: 14; V gene: TRBV30; J gene: TRBJ1-2; D gene: TRBD1; CDR3 protein: CAWNPDRGHNGYTF; CDR3 DNA: TGTGCCTGGAACCCTGACAGGGGGCATAATGGCTACACCTTC
clone size: -; CDR3 length: 15; V gene: TRBV3-1/TRBV3-2; J gene: TRBJ1-2; D gene: -; CDR3 protein: CASSSGRNANYGYTF; CDR3 DNA: TGTGCCAGCAGCTCCGGTCGAAACGCTAACTATGGCTACACCTTC
clone size: -; CDR3 length: 13; V gene: TRBV10-3; J gene: TRBJ1-4; D gene: -; CDR3 protein: CAISESGNEKLFF; CDR3 DNA: TGTGCCATCAGTGAGTCGGGGAATGAAAAACTGTTTTTT
clone size: -; CDR3 length: 17; V gene: TRBV4-2; J gene: TRBJ2-5; D gene: TRBD2; CDR3 protein: CASSHSLAAEAQETQYF; CDR3 DNA: TGTGCCAGCAGCCACAGTCTAGCGGCGGAAGCCCAAGAGACCCAGTACTTC
clone size: -; CDR3 length: 17; V gene: TRBV18; J gene: TRBJ2-1; D gene: TRBD2; CDR3 protein: CASSPLAGVRVNNEQFF; CDR3 DNA: TGTGCCAGCTCACCGCTAGCGGGGGTCAGGGTGAACAATGAGCAGTTCTTC
clone size: -; CDR3 length: 13; V gene: TRBV25-1; J gene: TRBJ2-3; D gene: -; CDR3 protein: CASNAGHGDTQYF; CDR3 DNA: TGTGCCAGCAACGCGGGTCACGGAGATACGCAGTATTTT
clone size: few; CDR3 length: 16; V gene: TRBV7-6; J gene: TRBJ2-7; D gene: -; CDR3 protein: CASSLGWGRGGYEQYF; CDR3 DNA: TGTGCCAGCAGCTTAGGATGGGGGCGCGGGGGTTACGAGCAGTACTTC
clone size: once; CDR3 length: 13; V gene: TRBV15; J gene: TRBJ1-1; D gene: -; CDR3 protein: CATSRRDNTEAFF; CDR3 DNA: TGTGCCACCAGCAGGCGGGATAACACTGAAGCTTTCTTT
clone size: -; CDR3 length: 16; V gene: TRBV24-1; J gene: TRBJ2-1; D gene: -; CDR3 protein: CATSDPDGSSYNEQFF; CDR3 DNA: TGTGCCACCAGCGATCCTGACGGGAGCTCCTACAATGAGCAGTTCTTC
clone size: -; CDR3 length: 17; V gene: TRBV10-3; J gene: TRBJ1-2; D gene: TRBD1; CDR3 protein: CAITMTTGQGTNYGYTF; CDR3 DNA: TGTGCCATCACTATGACCACCGGACAGGGGACGAACTATGGCTACACCTTC
clone size: -; CDR3 length: 13; V gene: TRBV5-4; J gene: TRBJ2-1; D gene: -; CDR3 protein: CAIQSGIYNEQFF; CDR3 DNA: TGTGCCATTCAGAGCGGAATCTACAATGAGCAGTTCTTC
clone size: -; CDR3 length: 11; V gene: TRBV30; J gene: TRBJ2-7; D gene: -; CDR3 protein: CAWSWSHEQYF; CDR3 DNA: TGTGCCTGGAGCTGGTCCCACGAGCAGTACTTC
clone size: -; CDR3 length: 14; V gene: TRBV7-9; J gene: TRBJ2-5; D gene: -; CDR3 protein: CASSPSLSLETQYF; CDR3 DNA: TGTGCCAGCAGCCCCTCTCTATCACTCGAGACCCAGTACTTC
clone size: -; CDR3 length: 14; V gene: TRBV14; J gene: TRBJ1-2; D gene: TRBD1; CDR3 protein: CASSQRQGARGYTF; CDR3 DNA: TGTGCCAGCAGCCAAAGACAGGGGGCGCGGGGCTACACCTTC
clone size: -; CDR3 length: 14; V gene: TRBV10-3; J gene: TRBJ1-1; D gene: -; CDR3 protein: CAISEWGQNTEAFF; CDR3 DNA: TGTGCCATCAGTGAGTGGGGGCAGAACACTGAAGCTTTCTTT
clone size: -; CDR3 length: 15; V gene: TRBV2; J gene: TRBJ1-4; D gene: -; CDR3 protein: CASSTPRVSNEKLFF; CDR3 DNA: TGTGCCAGCAGCACGCCCAGGGTCAGTAATGAAAAACTGTTTTTT
clone size: -; CDR3 length: 17; V gene: TRBV9; J gene: TRBJ2-2; D gene: TRBD2; CDR3 protein: CASSVAPSGGNTGELFF; CDR3 DNA: TGTGCCAGCAGCGTAGCCCCTAGCGGGGGGAACACCGGGGAGCTGTTTTTT
clone size: -; CDR3 length: 16; V gene: TRBV6-5; J gene: TRBJ1-2; D gene: TRBD1; CDR3 protein: CASSYARDRALYGYTF; CDR3 DNA: TGTGCCAGCAGTTACGCCCGGGACAGGGCCCTCTATGGCTACACCTTC
clone size: -; CDR3 length: 15; V gene: TRBV5-6; J gene: TRBJ2-7; D gene: -; CDR3 protein: CASSVELGSSYEQYF; CDR3 DNA: TGTGCCAGCAGCGTAGAGCTCGGGAGCTCCTACGAGCAGTACTTC
clone size: once; CDR3 length: 14; V gene: TRBV29-1; J gene: TRBJ1-5; D gene: TRBD1; CDR3 protein: CSVGDSSGLKPQHF; CDR3 DNA: TGCAGCGTAGGGGACAGCTCAGGTTTGAAGCCCCAGCATTTT
clone size: -; CDR3 length: 17; V gene: TRBV10-3; J gene: TRBJ1-2; D gene: TRBD1; CDR3 protein: CAISESRGPVEAYGYTF; CDR3 DNA: TGTGCCATCAGTGAATCCAGGGGGCCTGTTGAGGCCTATGGCTACACCTTC
clone size: -; CDR3 length: 15; V gene: TRBV7-3; J gene: TRBJ2-1; D gene: -; CDR3 protein: CASSLLGGGGHEQFF; CDR3 DNA: TGTGCCAGCAGCTTGTTGGGTGGTGGAGGTCATGAGCAGTTCTTC
clone size: few; CDR3 length: 15; V gene: TRBV5-4; J gene: TRBJ2-2; D gene: -; CDR3 protein: CASSSARVGTGELFF; CDR3 DNA: TGTGCCAGCAGCTCCGCCAGGGTCGGCACCGGGGAGCTGTTTTTT
clone size: -; CDR3 length: 16; V gene: TRBV5-4; J gene: TRBJ2-3; D gene: TRBD2; CDR3 protein: CASSPPLAGGRGTQYF; CDR3 DNA: TGTGCCAGCAGCCCCCCGCTGGCGGGAGGGCGTGGTACGCAGTATTTT
clone size: once; CDR3 length: 15; V gene: TRBV5-1; J gene: TRBJ2-1; D gene: -; CDR3 protein: CASSLAGVLAREQFF; CDR3 DNA: TGCGCCAGCAGCTTGGCGGGCGTACTAGCCCGAGAGCAGTTCTTC
clone size: -; CDR3 length: 16; V gene: TRBV3-1/TRBV3-2; J gene: TRBJ2-1; D gene: -; CDR3 protein: CASSRLTASSYNEQFF; CDR3 DNA: TGTGCCAGCAGCCGGCTAACAGCGTCCTCCTACAATGAGCAGTTCTTC
clone size: -; CDR3 length: 15; V gene: TRBV19; J gene: TRBJ1-4; D gene: -; CDR3 protein: CASGDPGATNEKLFF; CDR3 DNA: TGTGCCAGTGGAGACCCAGGGGCAACTAATGAAAAACTGTTTTTT
clone size: -; CDR3 length: 13; V gene: TRBV9; J gene: TRBJ2-1; D gene: -; CDR3 protein: CASSVVPQLEQFF; CDR3 DNA: TGTGCCAGCAGCGTAGTCCCCCAGTTAGAGCAGTTCTTC
clone size: -; CDR3 length: 14; V gene: TRBV7-9; J gene: TRBJ2-7; D gene: TRBD1; CDR3 protein: CASSLGQFDDEQYF; CDR3 DNA: TGTGCCAGCAGCTTGGGACAGTTTGACGACGAGCAGTACTTC
clone size: -; CDR3 length: 13; V gene: TRBV6-5; J gene: TRBJ1-2; D gene: TRBD1; CDR3 protein: CASSTRQGRGYTF; CDR3 DNA: TGTGCCAGCAGTACCCGACAGGGTAGAGGCTACACCTTC
clone size: -; CDR3 length: 13; V gene: TRBV19; J gene: TRBJ2-1; D gene: TRBD1; CDR3 protein: CASSKDREQEQFF; CDR3 DNA: TGTGCCAGTAGTAAGGACAGGGAGCAGGAGCAGTTCTTC
clone size: -; CDR3 length: 15; V gene: TRBV2; J gene: TRBJ2-1; D gene: -; CDR3 protein: CASAEDNSSYNEQFF; CDR3 DNA: TGTGCCAGCGCGGAGGACAATAGCTCCTACAATGAGCAGTTCTTC
clone size: -; CDR3 length: 15; V gene: TRBV11-2; J gene: TRBJ2-5; D gene: -; CDR3 protein: CASSLFGGGQETQYF; CDR3 DNA: TGTGCCAGCAGCTTATTCGGGGGCGGCCAAGAGACCCAGTACTTC
clone size: -; CDR3 length: 14; V gene: TRBV6-6; J gene: TRBJ1-3; D gene: -; CDR3 protein: CASSYSSSGNTIYF; CDR3 DNA: TGTGCCAGCAGTTACTCGAGCTCTGGAAACACCATATATTTT
clone size: -; CDR3 length: 16; V gene: TRBV5-4; J gene: TRBJ1-4; D gene: -; CDR3 protein: CASSRDGGSTREKLFF; CDR3 DNA: TGTGCCAGCAGTAGAGACGGGGGCTCGACCCGGGAAAAACTGTTTTTT
clone size: few; CDR3 length: 12; V gene: TRBV6-2/TRBV6-3; J gene: TRBJ2-3; D gene: -; CDR3 protein: CASSYNADTQYF; CDR3 DNA: TGTGCCAGCAGTTACAACGCAGATACGCAGTATTTT
clone size: -; CDR3 length: 16; V gene: TRBV3-1/TRBV3-2; J gene: TRBJ1-5; D gene: -; CDR3 protein: CASSQGAGLSNQPQHF; CDR3 DNA: TGTGCCAGCAGCCAAGGGGCAGGCCTCAGCAATCAGCCCCAGCATTTT
clone size: -; CDR3 length: 12; V gene: TRBV5-1; J gene: TRBJ1-2; D gene: -; CDR3 protein: CASSWGTYGYTF; CDR3 DNA: TGCGCCAGCAGCTGGGGTACCTATGGCTACACCTTC